The 17 T cell receptor beta chains listed next were all sequenced from one sample in a study of shared clonotypes between healthy human individuals. TCRdb's table, derived via immunoSEQ multiplex PCR, lists solely in-frame clones and lacks some. Here the sample spans about 1.1 million clones, more than 75% being singletons. Input material: memory CD4+ T cells from PBMCs. Subset reported: CD45RA-negative fraction. These receptors came from a man younger than 35 in good health. Some clones in this sample may be carry-over from other donors' samples.

The chain recombines TRBV11-3 with TRBJ2-2, with TRBD2 matching 7 bases. Looked up from germline, CDR1 is SGHNT and CDR2 is YENEEA. V was pared by 3 bases and J by 3 bases, with 4 bases of the junction left unmatched. The CDR3 has 15 amino acids. The CDR3 loop is CASSFGGRDTGELFF. The CDR3 nucleotides are TGTGCCAGCAGCTTCGGTGGGAGGGACACCGGGGAGCTGTTTTTT.

This clone was picked up a small number of times. The chain recombines TRBV11-2 with TRBJ2-2, with 8 nucleotides matching TRBD1. After removal of 3 bases from V and 6 bases from J, the junction contained 9 bases not matched to a gene. The CDR3 is 16 amino acids. In germline, CDR1 is SGHAT, CDR2 FQNNGV. The CDR3: CASSFISSGGAGELFF. In nucleotides, the CDR3 is TGTGCCAGCAGCTTTATCTCCTCAGGGGGCGCCGGGGAGCTGTTTTTT.

This clone was seen a handful of times. V usage is TRBV2 and J usage is TRBJ2-5, with a tentative D call TRBD1 (6 bases). The CDR3 runs to 15 residues. Germline-derived CDR1 and CDR2 are SNHLY and FYNNEI. The ends were cut back, 0 bases at V and 2 bases at J, with 10 bases in the middle. The CDR3 sequence: CASSEARTDQETQYF. For the CDR3, the DNA is TGTGCCAGCAGTGAAGCCAGGACAGATCAAGAGACCCAGTACTTC.

This rearrangement joins TRBV7-8 to TRBJ1-1; 8 bases agree with TRBD1. The CDR3 has 20 residues. Germline V gene sequence: CDR1 SGHVS, CDR2 FQNEAQ. Trimming took 4 bases from V and 3 from J; bases not matched to a gene: 22. In nucleotides, the CDR3 is TGTGCCAGCAGCTCAGAAAACAACAAGGACAGGGACTTATGGGACACTGAAGCTTTCTTT. This translates into CASSSENNKDRDLWDTEAFF.

As to this clone: Other nucleotide sequences from this sample produce the same CDR3. J is TRBJ2-3 and V is TRBV9; 10 positions match TRBD2. Germline loops: CDR1 SGDLS, CDR2 YYNGEE. The CDR3 has 16 amino acids. V was clipped by 0 bases and J by 3 bases; unmatched bases: 4. The CDR3 bases are TGTGCCAGCAGCGTAGGACTAGCGGGCCCTACAGATACGCAGTATTTT. Translated, it gives CASSVGLAGPTDTQYF.

The count of this clone is one. Other DNA sequences of this sample code for an identical CDR3. This chain uses TRBV5-1 with TRBJ2-7, with D possibly being TRBD2 (5 bases). Germline V gene lookup returns CDR1 SGHRS and CDR2 YFSETQ. V lost 2 bases and J 1 base, leaving 10 bases between the germline ends. The CDR3 length is 14 residues. CDR3 DNA: TGCGCCAGCAGCTTAGCGGCGAAATCCTACGAGCAGTACTTC. Translation: CASSLAAKSYEQYF.

This sequence joins TRBV7-2 and TRBJ1-2, with unresolved D. CDR1 and CDR2 (germline): SGHTA, FQGNSA. This CDR3 is 14 amino acids long. Trimming left V 1 base short and J 4 bases short, with 10 bases between. The CDR3 protein is CASSLDPVAYGYTF. The CDR3 DNA follows: TGTGCCAGCAGCTTAGATCCAGTCGCCTATGGCTACACCTTC.

The chain carries TRBV27 and TRBJ1-5; 11 nucleotides match TRBD1. CDR3 length: 14 amino acids. J was trimmed by 7 bases and V by 5 bases; bases with no gene match: 4. Germline CDR1 reads MNHEY; CDR2 reads SMNVEV (reference sequence). The CDR3 sequence is CASSTDRGLQPQHF. The CDR3 nucleotides read TGTGCCAGCAGTACGGACAGGGGGCTCCAGCCCCAGCATTTT.

Comments on this clone: It differs at one base from a far larger clone, so likely a read error. V is TRBV5-1 and J is TRBJ1-3; D uncertain. V gave up 4 bases and J gave up 3 bases, with 2 bases separating them. CDR1 and CDR2 (germline): SGHRS, YFSETQ. The CDR3 loop spans 11 amino acids. In nucleotides, the CDR3 is TGCGCCAGCAGCAATGGAAACACCATATATTTT. It encodes CASSNGNTIYF.

In this sample, this clone turned up a few times. Distinct nucleotide sequences in the sample also encode this CDR3. The rearrangement links TRBV27 to TRBJ2-7; D might be TRBD1 (6 bases). Germline V lookup: CDR1 MNHEY, CDR2 SMNVEV (reference sequence). This CDR3 region has 15 residues. Trimming cost V 2 bases and J 0 bases, with 11 bases left between them. The CDR3 loop reads CASSLGRGSSYEQYF. The CDR3 DNA reads as TGTGCCAGCAGTTTAGGCAGGGGCTCCTCCTACGAGCAGTACTTC.

This clone was picked up a small number of times. In DNA, the CDR3 is TGCGCCAGCAGCTTGCCCGAGGGAGTAAGCGAGCAGTACTTC. Amino acid sequence: CASSLPEGVSEQYF. The chain combines TRBV5-1 with TRBJ2-7, with D maybe TRBD2 (5 bases). This CDR3 is 14 amino acids long. In germline, CDR1 is SGHRS, CDR2 YFSETQ. Trimming left V 1 base short and J 6 bases short, with 14 bases between.

The rearrangement uses TRBV7-9 and TRBJ2-2; D uncertain. V was trimmed by 5 bases and J by 4 bases, leaving 17 bases between them. The CDR3 is 16 amino acids. Germline V gives CDR1 SEHNR, CDR2 FQNEAQ (reference sequence). CDR3 region: CASSPKLVPSTGELFF. Written as DNA, the CDR3 is TGTGCCAGCAGCCCCAAGCTGGTGCCCTCCACCGGGGAGCTGTTTTTT.

In this sample, this clone turned up many times. The chain combines TRBV10-2 with TRBJ2-2; 10 bases line up with TRBD1. Germline trimming cut 1 base from V and 4 bases from J; bases unmatched to any gene: 6. Germline assignment: CDR1 WSHSY and CDR2 SAAADI. The CDR3 has 17 residues. CDR3 sequence (DNA): TGCGCCAGCAGTGAGTGGGGGACAGGGGACTCCACCGGGGAGCTGTTTTTT. This gives the protein CASSEWGTGDSTGELFF.

The chain uses TRBV27 and TRBJ2-2, with 8 bases fitting TRBD1. V dropped 3 bases and J dropped 6; count of bases not matched to a gene: 6. The CDR3 is 15 amino acids. The germline gives CDR1 MNHEY, CDR2 SMNVEV (reference sequence). In DNA, the CDR3 is TGTGCCAGCAGTTTTTCGGGACAGGCTCCCGGGGAGCTGTTTTTT. Its protein product is CASSFSGQAPGELFF.

V and J are TRBV29-1 and TRBJ1-2; 7 nucleotides align to TRBD1. Germline V gene lookup returns CDR1 SQVTM and CDR2 ANQGSEA. J was trimmed by 7 bases and V by 6 bases; bases with no gene match: 2. The CDR3 runs to 10 residues. The CDR3 sequence: CSVGDSGYTF. In DNA form, the CDR3 reads TGCAGCGTCGGGGACAGTGGCTACACCTTC.

J is TRBJ2-7 and V is TRBV10-2; 7 bases agree with TRBD2. The CDR3 covers 13 residues. The V gene's germline CDR1 is WSHSY and CDR2 SAAADI. V lost 7 bases, J lost 5 bases, and 8 bases stayed unmatched. The DNA of the CDR3 is TGCGCCAGCAACGGCGGGAGTGTAAACGAGCAGTACTTC. Protein: CASNGGSVNEQYF.

This clone was detected only a few times. This chain connects TRBV30 to TRBJ1-5; D not certain. The length of the CDR3 is 13 residues. Germline CDR1 is GTSNPN and CDR2 is SVGIG (reference sequence). V was clipped by 2 bases and J by 4 bases, with 9 bases between them. As DNA, the CDR3 is TGTGCCTGGAGTCGACTCGGGAATCAGCCCCAGCATTTT. Residues: CAWSRLGNQPQHF.